Each of the 14 T cell receptor beta chains below was sequenced from the same sample in a study of PD-1 blockade in mismatch repair-deficient tumors. Sequencing used immunoSEQ multiplex PCR; TCRdb keeps in-frame clones, though not all of them. The data show 90,000 to 120,000 clones, 82% seen once. Sequencing was performed on peripheral blood, taken about eight months after starting pembrolizumab. The origin of the receptors is an adult with mismatch repair-deficient cancer.

This chain links TRBV7-9 with TRBJ2-2; D is possibly TRBD2 (7 bases). Germline V CDR1 and CDR2: SEHNR, FQNEAQ (reference sequence). V lost 3 bases to trimming and J lost 6 bases, with 8 bases between them. The CDR3 extends over 13 amino acids. CDR3 residues: CASSFGGPGELFF. As DNA, the CDR3 is TGTGCCAGCAGCTTCGGGGGGCCCGGGGAGCTGTTTTTT.

This clone was picked up one time. This chain uses TRBV30 with TRBJ2-7; 9 positions agree with TRBD2. This CDR3 comprises 16 residues. In germline, CDR1 is GTSNPN, CDR2 SVGIG (reference sequence). V gave up 0 bases and J gave up 7 bases; unmatched junction bases: 13. CDR3 protein: CAWSVTSLRREGEQYF. CDR3 bases: TGTGCCTGGAGTGTAACTTCCCTTAGGCGGGAGGGTGAGCAGTACTTC.

V and J are TRBV19 and TRBJ1-2, with D uncertain. The CDR3 has 16 amino acids. V lost 6 bases and J lost 1, with 18 bases in between. The germline gives CDR1 LNHDA, CDR2 SQIVND (reference sequence). The CDR3 bases are TGTGCCAGTAGACCATTCCAGAGACTCGGTAACTATGGCTACACCTTC. Translated: CASRPFQRLGNYGYTF.

This rearrangement joins TRBV19 to TRBJ2-1; weak D call: TRBD2 (6 bases). V was clipped by 0 bases and J by 5 bases, with 14 bases between them. This CDR3 is built from 16 residues. Germline CDR1 LNHDA, CDR2 SQIVND (reference sequence). This CDR3 is CASSIDGGLRNNEQFF. The DNA for the CDR3 is TGTGCCAGTAGTATAGACGGGGGACTCAGAAACAATGAGCAGTTCTTC.

The genes are TRBV2 and TRBJ2-1, with TRBD2 matching 10 bases. With V trimmed by 6 bases and J by 8 bases, 22 bases remained unmatched. Germline CDR1 is SNHLY and CDR2 is FYNNEI. The CDR3 is 19 residues long. CDR3 nucleotide sequence: TGTGCCAGCAGCGTTCAAGCGGGAGGGCCTGGGATTTCGGCTGATGAGCAGTTCTTC. Its protein is CASSVQAGGPGISADEQFF.

This clone was counted a single time. V and J are TRBV10-3 and TRBJ1-2, with 8 bases identical to TRBD1. CDR1 ENHRY and CDR2 SYGVKD come from the germline V gene. The CDR3 spans 13 residues. V trimming: 7 bases; J trimming: 3 bases; junction bases outside the gene matches: 4. This chain's CDR3 is CAITTQGDYGYTF. The DNA for the CDR3 is TGTGCCATCACTACACAGGGGGACTATGGCTACACCTTC.

The chain couples TRBV11-3 to TRBJ2-7, with 7 bases that match TRBD1. The junction had 9 bases not matched to a gene; V was cut back by 2 bases and J by 2 bases. Germline-derived CDR1 and CDR2 are SGHNT and YENEEA. The CDR3 length is 16 residues. This CDR3 reads CASSLSGWGQPYEQYF. DNA for the CDR3: TGTGCCAGCAGCTTAAGCGGATGGGGACAGCCCTACGAGCAGTACTTC.

This rearrangement joins TRBV14 to TRBJ2-1, with D unresolved. Germline V gives CDR1 SGHDN, CDR2 FVKESK. CDR3 length equals 16 residues. The ends were cut back, 1 base at V and 1 base at J, with 11 bases in the middle. The CDR3, as DNA: TGTGCCAGCAGCCAAGCCCCCCGTTATTCCTACAATGAGCAGTTCTTC. This encodes CASSQAPRYSYNEQFF.

The chain combines TRBV28 with TRBJ2-1, with D perhaps TRBD1 or TRBD2 (6 bases each). The CDR3 totals 11 residues. The germline V and J ends were trimmed by 7 bases and 10 bases, with 11 bases remaining between them. Germline V gives CDR1 MDHEN, CDR2 SYDVKM. CDR3 coding DNA: TGTGCCAGCACTTTGGGGGGCGAGCAGTTCTTC. Amino acid sequence: CASTLGGEQFF.

The CDR3 coding sequence is TGTGCCAGCTCACCACCGGTTAAAGCGCCCTACAATGAGCAGTTCTTC. Translating gives CASSPPVKAPYNEQFF. The chain links TRBV18 to TRBJ2-1; no clear D. Germline V gene sequence: CDR1 KGHSH, CDR2 LQKENI. Trimming left V 0 bases short and J 2 bases short, with 11 bases between. CDR3 length: 16 amino acids.

The chain couples TRBV19 to TRBJ2-1; perhaps TRBD2 as D (6 bases). Trimming cost V 6 bases and J 15 bases, with 15 bases left between them. CDR3 length: 11 amino acids. The germline V gene encodes CDR1 LNHDA and CDR2 SQIVND (reference sequence). The CDR3 DNA reads as TGTGCCAGTAGGCGGGAAGGGGATTGGTTCTTC. Its translation is CASRREGDWFF.

This chain links TRBV18 with TRBJ1-2; D possibly corresponds to TRBD1 (6 bases). Germline V CDR1 and CDR2: KGHSH, LQKENI. V was cut by 3 bases and J by 7 bases, with 15 bases left in between. This CDR3 has 14 residues. This CDR3 reads CASSPKEGTFGYTF. The CDR3 region has the DNA TGTGCCAGCTCACCGAAGGAAGGGACATTTGGCTACACCTTC. Full variable domain (remainder filled in from reference TRBV18 and TRBJ1-2): NAGVMQNPRHLVRRRGQEARLRCSPMKGHSHVYWYRQLPEEGLKFMVYLQKENIIDESGMPKERFSAEFPKEGPSILRIQQVVRGDSAAYFCASSPKEGTFGYTFGSGTRLTVV.

The chain recombines TRBV19 with TRBJ2-7; D may be TRBD1 (6 bases). Trimming removed 2 bases from V and 3 bases from J, with 8 bases in between. Germline CDR1 LNHDA, CDR2 SQIVND (reference sequence). The CDR3 sequence is 13 residues long. In nucleotides, the CDR3 is TGTGCCAGTAGTATACAACAGGGCTACGAGCAGTACTTC. It codes for CASSIQQGYEQYF.

This chain links TRBV13 with TRBJ2-7; 11 bases agree with TRBD2. Germline CDR1 PRHDT, CDR2 FYEKMQ (reference sequence). V trimming: 5 bases; J trimming: 6 bases; junction bases outside the gene matches: 9. The CDR3 contains 15 residues. CDR3: CASSRGLAGLGEQYF. CDR3 bases: TGTGCCAGCAGCAGAGGACTAGCGGGTTTAGGCGAGCAGTACTTC.